These 9 T cell receptor beta chains were sequenced from one sample in a study of blood T cell repertoires in COVID-19. Sequenced by immunoSEQ multiplex PCR; TCRdb stores in-frame clones only, minus some. The table shows about 70,000 clones, with around 88% occurring only once. Sequencing input: peripheral blood. The receptor set was obtained from a human donor in a cohort sampled during active COVID-19.

The chain carries TRBV20-1 and TRBJ2-3; no reliable D call. The CDR3 consists of 12 residues. Germline V gives CDR1 DFQATT, CDR2 SNEGSKA (reference sequence). V lost 3 bases to trimming and J lost 2 bases, with 6 bases between them. The CDR3 sequence: CSASPHTDTQYF. As DNA, the CDR3 is TGCAGTGCTAGTCCCCACACAGATACGCAGTATTTT.

The chain carries TRBV14 and TRBJ1-3; weak D call: TRBD1 (6 bases). This CDR3 has 15 amino acids. CDR1 and CDR2 from the germline V gene are SGHDN and FVKESK. Trimming removed 4 bases from V and 2 bases from J, with 12 bases in between. The CDR3 loop reads CASSPGQLTGNTIYF. The DNA of the CDR3 is TGTGCCAGCAGCCCAGGACAGCTAACTGGAAACACCATATATTTT. Looking up the rest from reference TRBV14 and TRBJ1-3 gives the full variable domain: EAGVTQFPSHSVIEKGQTVTLRCDPISGHDNLYWYRRVMGKEIKFLLHFVKESKQDESGMPNNRFLAERTGGTYSTLKVQPAELEDSGVYFCASSPGQLTGNTIYFGEGSWLTVV.

V is TRBV12-3 or TRBV12-4 and J is TRBJ1-2; the D is unclear. V was clipped by 7 bases and J by 0 bases, with 9 bases between them. The CDR3 extends over 13 amino acids. Here the CDR3 DNA reads TGTGCCAGCAAGGACTTAGCTAACTATGGCTACACCTTC. This codes for CASKDLANYGYTF.

In DNA form, the CDR3 reads TGTGCCAGCAGTTTATGGGGATCCGGGACAGGGGGCTCCTACGAGCAGTACTTC. Translating it yields CASSLWGSGTGGSYEQYF. This rearrangement joins TRBV27 to TRBJ2-7, with TRBD1 matching over 11 bases. V was clipped by 1 base and J by 0 bases; unmatched bases: 8. Germline V CDR1 and CDR2: MNHEY, SMNVEV (reference sequence). The CDR3 loop spans 18 amino acids.

This clone appeared a few times. V usage is TRBV3-1 (or the pseudogene TRBV3-2) and J usage is TRBJ1-2, with D possibly TRBD1 on 5 matching bases. CDR1 is LGHDT and CDR2 is YNNKEL in the germline V gene (reference sequence). Trimming shortened V by 0 bases and J by 5 bases, and 13 bases separated the two germline ends. The CDR3 extends over 15 amino acids. The DNA for the CDR3 is TGTGCCAGCAGCCAAGATCAGGGTTTAGGGTATGGCTACACCTTC. Protein sequence: CASSQDQGLGYGYTF.

This clone came up once. The chain joins TRBV7-2 to TRBJ2-7; 10 nucleotides align to TRBD2. This CDR3 contains 15 residues. V shed 5 bases and J 0 bases; nucleotides not matched to a gene: 4. Germline assignment: CDR1 SGHTA and CDR2 FQGNSA. CDR3 sequence reads: CASSNSGGSSYEQYF. The CDR3 DNA is TGTGCCAGCAGCAATAGCGGGGGGAGCTCCTACGAGCAGTACTTC. The complete variable domain, with remaining parts taken from reference TRBV7-2 and TRBJ2-7, reads GAGVSQSPSNKVTEKGKDVELRCDPISGHTALYWYRQSLGQGLEFLIYFQGNSAPDKSGLPSDRFSAERTGGSVSTLTIQRTQQEDSAVYLCASSNSGGSSYEQYFGPGTRLTVT.

This clone was counted ten times or more. This chain uses TRBV19 with TRBJ2-3, with D perhaps matching TRBD1 (5 bases). Germline assignment: CDR1 LNHDA and CDR2 SQIVND (reference sequence). The V end was cut by 0 bases, the J end by 6 bases, with 7 bases between. The CDR3 runs 13 residues. This CDR3 reads CASSIDAGDTQYF. CDR3 bases: TGTGCCAGTAGTATAGATGCAGGGGATACGCAGTATTTT.

Notes on this clone: This sample includes further DNA sequences coding for the same CDR3. The chain joins TRBV5-4 to TRBJ2-7; 9 nucleotides match TRBD1. The CDR3 has 14 residues. Germline V gene sequence: CDR1 SGHNT, CDR2 YYREEE (reference sequence). Trimming at V came to 3 bases and at J to 5 bases, leaving 6 bases not matched to a gene. In nucleotides, the CDR3 is TGTGCCAGCAGCTCTCCGGGACAGGGCGACGAGCAGTACTTC. Its protein is CASSSPGQGDEQYF.

The sample holds a few counts of this clone. The chain has TRBV21-1 and TRBJ1-3; TRBD1, the table's D call, lacks a check against the DNA. TRBV21-1 represents a pseudogene. The CDR3 spans 16 residues. The CDR3 sequence is CASSKPPGVLGNTIYF. The CDR3 region has the DNA TGTGCCAGCAGCAAACCCCCAGGGGTTTTGGGAAACACCATATATTTT.